The T cell receptor beta chain described here comes from a study of blood T cell repertoires in COVID-19. Original processing methods: Scientists estimated how many nucleated cells there were by amplifying reference gene primers. Profiling relied on immunoSEQ multiplex PCR, and the TCRdb table lists in-frame clones only, not all of them. V and J calls and clone size are those listed in that table; D and trimming were worked out from the DNA. Here the sample spans hundreds of thousands of clones, approximately 84% being singletons. Germline CDR1 is SGHVS and CDR2 is FQNEAQ. The length of the CDR3 is 13 residues. V lost 5 bases, J lost 12 bases, and 8 bases stayed unmatched.

The V and J genes are TRBV7-8 and TRBJ1-4; 8 positions match TRBD1. Material: peripheral blood. The receptor was isolated from a man in his forties with acute or convalescent COVID-19. The CDR3 DNA follows: TGTGCCAGCAGCGTCCTACCGGGACAGGAACTGTTTTTT. As protein: CASSVLPGQELFF.